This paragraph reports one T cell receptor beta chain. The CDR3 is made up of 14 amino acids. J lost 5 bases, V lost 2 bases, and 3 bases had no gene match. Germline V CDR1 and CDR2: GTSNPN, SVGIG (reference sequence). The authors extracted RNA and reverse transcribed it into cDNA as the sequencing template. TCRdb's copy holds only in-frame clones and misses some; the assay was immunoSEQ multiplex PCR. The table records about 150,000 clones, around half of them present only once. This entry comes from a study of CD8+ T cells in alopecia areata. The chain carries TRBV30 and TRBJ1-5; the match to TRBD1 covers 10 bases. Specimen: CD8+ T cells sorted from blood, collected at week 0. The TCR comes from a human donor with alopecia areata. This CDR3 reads CAWSTGTGDQPQHF. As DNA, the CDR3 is TGTGCCTGGAGTACCGGGACAGGGGATCAGCCCCAGCATTTT.